Reported below is one T cell receptor (beta chain). Its antigen is still unknown. UMIs and a universal primer site were added when TCR cDNA was made by 5'RACE template switching. Using its own MiXCR run on the 5' RACE reads, TCRdb lists one record per CDR3 protein. The sample lists a few hundred thousand distinct CDR3 sequences, 6.2% seen once, with about 15% in the top ten. The data originate from a study of T cells after yellow fever vaccination. Study-level background: Fractions low in cell number were prepared with SMART-Seq v4 Ultra Low Input.

This CDR3 has 15 amino acids. V shed 9 bases and J 3 bases; nucleotides not matched to a gene: 11. The germline CDR1 and CDR2 sequences are LNHDA and SQIVND (reference sequence). Study-level findings and limits: Reappearance after the booster was seen for most primary-vaccination clones, at 96% CD4 and 85% to 90% CD8. The secondary response peaked faster, at day 5 versus 15, but was weaker.

The sequence was collected from a man aged 30-40 years who received the YFV17D yellow fever vaccine. This chain uses TRBV19 with TRBJ1-1; TRBD1 matches at 9 bases. This material consisted of PBMCs, taken 5 days after the yellow fever booster vaccination. CDR3 DNA sequence: TGTGCCAGCCCACAACACAGGGGGCGGGACACTGAAGCTTTCTTT. Its protein product is CASPQHRGRDTEAFF.